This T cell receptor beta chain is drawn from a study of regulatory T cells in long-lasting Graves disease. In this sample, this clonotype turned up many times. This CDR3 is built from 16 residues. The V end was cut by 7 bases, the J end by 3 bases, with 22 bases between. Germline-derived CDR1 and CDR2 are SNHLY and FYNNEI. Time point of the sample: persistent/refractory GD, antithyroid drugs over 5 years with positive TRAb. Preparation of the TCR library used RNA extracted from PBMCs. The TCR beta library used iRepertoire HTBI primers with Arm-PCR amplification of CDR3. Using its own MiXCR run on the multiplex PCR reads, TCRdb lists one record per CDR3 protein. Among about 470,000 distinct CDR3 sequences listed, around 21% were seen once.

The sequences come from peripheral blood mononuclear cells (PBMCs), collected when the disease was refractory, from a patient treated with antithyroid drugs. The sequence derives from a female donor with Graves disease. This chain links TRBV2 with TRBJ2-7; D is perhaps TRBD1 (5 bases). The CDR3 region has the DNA TGTGCCAGCACGCCCCACTCCCGGGCAGGGAACTACGAGCAGTACTTC. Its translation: CASTPHSRAGNYEQYF.